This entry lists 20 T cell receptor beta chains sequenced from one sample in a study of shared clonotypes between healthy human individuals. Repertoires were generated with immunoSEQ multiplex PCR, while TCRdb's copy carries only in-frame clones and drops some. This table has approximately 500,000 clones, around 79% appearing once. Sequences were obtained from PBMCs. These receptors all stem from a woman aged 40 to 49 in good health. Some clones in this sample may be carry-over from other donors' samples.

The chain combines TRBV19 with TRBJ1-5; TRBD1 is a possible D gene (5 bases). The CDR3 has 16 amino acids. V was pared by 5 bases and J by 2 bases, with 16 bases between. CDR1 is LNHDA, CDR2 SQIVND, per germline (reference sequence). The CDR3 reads CASSPPAGEGNQPQHF. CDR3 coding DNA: TGTGCCAGTAGTCCCCCAGCGGGGGAGGGCAATCAGCCCCAGCATTTT.

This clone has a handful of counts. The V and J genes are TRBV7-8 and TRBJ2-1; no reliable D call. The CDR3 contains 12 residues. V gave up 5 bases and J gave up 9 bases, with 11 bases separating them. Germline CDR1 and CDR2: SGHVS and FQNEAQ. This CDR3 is CASSPFRGEQFF. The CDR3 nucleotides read TGTGCCAGCAGCCCGTTCAGAGGTGAGCAGTTCTTC. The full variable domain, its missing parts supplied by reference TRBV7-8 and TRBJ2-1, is GAGVSQSPRYKVAKRGQDVALRCDPISGHVSLFWYQQALGQGPEFLTYFQNEAQLDKSGLPSDRFFAERPEGSVSTLKIQRTQQEDSAVYLCASSPFRGEQFFGPGTRLTVL.

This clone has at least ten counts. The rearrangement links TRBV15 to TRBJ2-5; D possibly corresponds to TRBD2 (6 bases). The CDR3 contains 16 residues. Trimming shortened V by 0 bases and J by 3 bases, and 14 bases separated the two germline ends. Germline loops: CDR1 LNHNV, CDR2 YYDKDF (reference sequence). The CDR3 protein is CATSREKEGPKETQYF. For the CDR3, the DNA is TGTGCCACCAGCAGAGAAAAGGAGGGACCAAAAGAGACCCAGTACTTC.

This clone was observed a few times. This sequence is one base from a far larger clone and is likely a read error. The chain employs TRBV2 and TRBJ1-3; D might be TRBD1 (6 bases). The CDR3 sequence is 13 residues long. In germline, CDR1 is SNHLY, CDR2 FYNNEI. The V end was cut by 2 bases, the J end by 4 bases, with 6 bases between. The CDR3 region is CASSEQGGNTIYF. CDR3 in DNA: TGTGCCAGCAGTGAACAGGGGGGAAACACCATATATTTT.

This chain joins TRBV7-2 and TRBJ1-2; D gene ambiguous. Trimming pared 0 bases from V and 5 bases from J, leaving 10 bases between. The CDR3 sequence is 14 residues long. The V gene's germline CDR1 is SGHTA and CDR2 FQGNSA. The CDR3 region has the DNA TGTGCCAGCAGCTTAGCGTTGCGAAATTATGGCTACACCTTC. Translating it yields CASSLALRNYGYTF.

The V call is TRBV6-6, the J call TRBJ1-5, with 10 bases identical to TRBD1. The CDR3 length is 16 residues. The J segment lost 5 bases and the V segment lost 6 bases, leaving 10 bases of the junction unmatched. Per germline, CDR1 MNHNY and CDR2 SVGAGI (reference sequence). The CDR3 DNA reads TGTGCCAGCAGCCCGAAGGGGACAGGGGACGATCAGCCCCAGCATTTT. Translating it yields CASSPKGTGDDQPQHF.

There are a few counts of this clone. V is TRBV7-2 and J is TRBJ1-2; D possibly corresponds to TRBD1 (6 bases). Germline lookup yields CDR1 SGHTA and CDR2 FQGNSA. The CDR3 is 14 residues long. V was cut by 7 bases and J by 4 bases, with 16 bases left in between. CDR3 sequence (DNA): TGTGCCAGCAAATTTGACAGGACCAGCTATGGCTACACCTTC. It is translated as CASKFDRTSYGYTF.

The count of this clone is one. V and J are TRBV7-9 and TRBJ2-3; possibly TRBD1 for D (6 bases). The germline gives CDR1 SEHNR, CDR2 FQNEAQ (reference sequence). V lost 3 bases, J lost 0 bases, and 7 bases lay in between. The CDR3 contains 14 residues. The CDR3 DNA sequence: TGTGCCAGCAGCTTGAGGGGGAGCACAGATACGCAGTATTTT. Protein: CASSLRGSTDTQYF. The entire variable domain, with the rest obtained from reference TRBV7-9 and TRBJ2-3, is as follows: DTGVSQNPRHKITKRGQNVTFRCDPISEHNRLYWYRQTLGQGPEFLTYFQNEAQLEKSRLLSDRFSAERPKGSFSTLEIQRTEQGDSAMYLCASSLRGSTDTQYFGPGTRLTVL.

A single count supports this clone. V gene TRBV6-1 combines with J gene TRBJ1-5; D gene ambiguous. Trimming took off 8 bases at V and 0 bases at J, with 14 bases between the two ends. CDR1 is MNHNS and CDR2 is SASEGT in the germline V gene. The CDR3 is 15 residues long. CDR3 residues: CASFGQLYSNQPQHF. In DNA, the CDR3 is TGTGCCAGCTTCGGGCAGCTGTATAGCAATCAGCCCCAGCATTTT.

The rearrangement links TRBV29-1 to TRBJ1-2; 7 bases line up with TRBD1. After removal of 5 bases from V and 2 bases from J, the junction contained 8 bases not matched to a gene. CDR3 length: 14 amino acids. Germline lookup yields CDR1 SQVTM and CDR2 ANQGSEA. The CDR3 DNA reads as TGCAGCGTTTCCCCCGGGACAGAAAACTATGGCTACACCTTC. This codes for CSVSPGTENYGYTF.

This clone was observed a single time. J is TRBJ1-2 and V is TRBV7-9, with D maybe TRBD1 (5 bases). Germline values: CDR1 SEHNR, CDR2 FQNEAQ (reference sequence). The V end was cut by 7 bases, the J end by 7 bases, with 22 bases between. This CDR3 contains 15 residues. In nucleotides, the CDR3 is TGTGCCAGCACGCCGGGGCAGGGCTCCCTAGGTGGCTACACCTTC. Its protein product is CASTPGQGSLGGYTF.

The CDR3 protein is CASSLQNRHEQYF. DNA of the CDR3: TGTGCCAGCAGCCTCCAGAACAGGCACGAGCAGTACTTC. This chain links TRBV5-4 with TRBJ2-7; tentatively, D is TRBD1 (5 bases). Trimming cost V 4 bases and J 5 bases, with 13 bases left between them. Germline CDR1 SGHNT, CDR2 YYREEE (reference sequence). The CDR3 sequence is 13 residues long.

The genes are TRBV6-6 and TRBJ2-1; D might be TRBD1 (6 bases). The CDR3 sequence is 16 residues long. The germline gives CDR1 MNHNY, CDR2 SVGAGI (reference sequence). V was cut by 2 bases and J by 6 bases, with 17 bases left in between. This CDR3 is CASSYPKGVSANEQFF. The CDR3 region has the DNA TGTGCCAGCAGTTACCCGAAGGGGGTTTCGGCCAATGAGCAGTTCTTC.

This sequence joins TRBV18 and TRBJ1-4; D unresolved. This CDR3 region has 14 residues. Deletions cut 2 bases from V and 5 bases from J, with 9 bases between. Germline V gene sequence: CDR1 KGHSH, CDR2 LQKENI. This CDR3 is CASSPEGKNEKLFF. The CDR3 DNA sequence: TGTGCCAGCTCACCAGAGGGCAAAAATGAAAAACTGTTTTTT.

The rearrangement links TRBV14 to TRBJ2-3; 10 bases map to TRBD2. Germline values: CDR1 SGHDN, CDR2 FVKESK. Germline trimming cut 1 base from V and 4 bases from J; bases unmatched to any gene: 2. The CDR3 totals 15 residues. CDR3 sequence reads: CASSQVAGGADTQYF. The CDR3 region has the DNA TGTGCCAGCAGCCAAGTAGCGGGAGGAGCAGATACGCAGTATTTT.

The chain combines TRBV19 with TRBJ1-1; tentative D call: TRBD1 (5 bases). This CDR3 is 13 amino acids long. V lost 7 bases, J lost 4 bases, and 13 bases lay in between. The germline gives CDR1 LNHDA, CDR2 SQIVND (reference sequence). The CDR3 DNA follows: TGTGCCAGTACTCGGGGGATCTCCACTGAAGCTTTCTTT. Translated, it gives CASTRGISTEAFF.

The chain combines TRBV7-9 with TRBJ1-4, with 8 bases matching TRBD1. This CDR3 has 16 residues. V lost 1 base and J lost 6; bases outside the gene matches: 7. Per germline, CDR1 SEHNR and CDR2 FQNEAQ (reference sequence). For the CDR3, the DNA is TGTGCCAGCAGCTTAGTAGTGACAGGGGATTATGAAAAACTGTTTTTT. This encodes CASSLVVTGDYEKLFF.

This chain's CDR3 is CASSLSGGNQPQHF. The CDR3 DNA is TGTGCCAGCAGTTTATCGGGAGGCAATCAGCCCCAGCATTTT. The chain is built from TRBV27 and TRBJ1-5; D not certain. The CDR3 has 14 residues. Germline loops: CDR1 MNHEY, CDR2 SMNVEV (reference sequence). The V end was cut by 0 bases, the J end by 2 bases, with 5 bases between.

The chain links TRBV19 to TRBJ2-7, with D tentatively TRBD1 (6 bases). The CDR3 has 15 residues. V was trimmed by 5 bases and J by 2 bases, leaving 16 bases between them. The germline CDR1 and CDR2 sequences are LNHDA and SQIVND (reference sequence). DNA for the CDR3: TGTGCCAGTAGTTTCACCGGGACACTCGCCTACGAGCAGTACTTC. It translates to CASSFTGTLAYEQYF.

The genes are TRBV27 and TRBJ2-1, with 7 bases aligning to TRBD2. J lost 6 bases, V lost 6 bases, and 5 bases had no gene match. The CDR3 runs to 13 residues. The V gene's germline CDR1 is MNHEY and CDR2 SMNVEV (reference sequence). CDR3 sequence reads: CASSRGRGNEQFF. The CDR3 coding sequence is TGTGCCAGCAGCCGGGGGAGGGGCAATGAGCAGTTCTTC.